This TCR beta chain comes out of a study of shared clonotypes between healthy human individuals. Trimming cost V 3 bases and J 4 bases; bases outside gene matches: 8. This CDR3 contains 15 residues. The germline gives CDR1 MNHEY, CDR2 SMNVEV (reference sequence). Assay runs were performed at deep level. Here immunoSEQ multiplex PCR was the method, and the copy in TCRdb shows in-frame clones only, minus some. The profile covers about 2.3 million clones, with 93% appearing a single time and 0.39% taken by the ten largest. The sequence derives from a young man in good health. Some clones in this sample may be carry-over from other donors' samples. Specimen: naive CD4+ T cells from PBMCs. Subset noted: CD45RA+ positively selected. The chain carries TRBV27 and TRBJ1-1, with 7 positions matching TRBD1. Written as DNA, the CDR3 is TGTGCCAGCAGTTTCTTTGGCAGGGGGTCCACTGAAGCTTTCTTT. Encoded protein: CASSFFGRGSTEAFF.